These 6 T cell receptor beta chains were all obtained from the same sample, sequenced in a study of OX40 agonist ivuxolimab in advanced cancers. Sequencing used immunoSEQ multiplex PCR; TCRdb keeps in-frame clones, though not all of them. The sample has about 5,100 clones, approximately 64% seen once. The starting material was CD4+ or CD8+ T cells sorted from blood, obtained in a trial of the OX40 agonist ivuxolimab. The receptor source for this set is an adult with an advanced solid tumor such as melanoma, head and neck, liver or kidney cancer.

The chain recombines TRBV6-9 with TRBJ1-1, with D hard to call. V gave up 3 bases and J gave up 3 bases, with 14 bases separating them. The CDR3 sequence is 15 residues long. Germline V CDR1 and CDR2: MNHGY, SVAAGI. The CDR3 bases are TGTGCCAGCAGTTACTCGGCCCTAGGCGACACTGAAGCTTTCTTT. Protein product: CASSYSALGDTEAFF.

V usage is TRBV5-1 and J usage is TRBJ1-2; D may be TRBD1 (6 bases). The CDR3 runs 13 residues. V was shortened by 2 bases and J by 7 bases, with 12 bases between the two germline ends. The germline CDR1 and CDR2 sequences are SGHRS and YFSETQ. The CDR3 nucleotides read TGCGCCAGCAGCTTTAAGGGGGACGCTGGCTACACCTTC. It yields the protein CASSFKGDAGYTF.

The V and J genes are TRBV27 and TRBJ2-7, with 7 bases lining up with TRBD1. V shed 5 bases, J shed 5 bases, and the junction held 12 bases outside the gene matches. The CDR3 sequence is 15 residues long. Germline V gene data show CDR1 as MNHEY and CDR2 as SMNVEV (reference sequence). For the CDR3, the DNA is TGTGCCAGCAGTCCCCGGACAGGCCCCGCGGACGAGCAGTACTTC. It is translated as CASSPRTGPADEQYF.

The CDR3 DNA reads as TGTGCCAGCAGCCCAGGACTAGCGGACAATGAGCAGTTCTTC. It yields the protein CASSPGLADNEQFF. The V and J genes are TRBV7-9 and TRBJ2-1, with TRBD2 matching over 10 bases. The CDR3 covers 14 residues. Germline lookup yields CDR1 SEHNR and CDR2 FQNEAQ (reference sequence). V trimming: 5 bases; J trimming: 5 bases; junction bases outside the gene matches: 3.

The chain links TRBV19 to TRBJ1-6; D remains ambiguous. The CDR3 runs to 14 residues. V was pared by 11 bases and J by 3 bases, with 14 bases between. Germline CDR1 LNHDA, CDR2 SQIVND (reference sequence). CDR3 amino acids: CASEGTFYNSPLHF. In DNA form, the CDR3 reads TGTGCCTCCGAGGGAACCTTCTATAATTCACCCCTCCACTTT.

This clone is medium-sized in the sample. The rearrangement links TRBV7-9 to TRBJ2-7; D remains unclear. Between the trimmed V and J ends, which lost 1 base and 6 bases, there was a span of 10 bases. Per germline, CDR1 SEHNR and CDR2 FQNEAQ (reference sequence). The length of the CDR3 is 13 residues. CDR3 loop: CASSLGVAAEQYF. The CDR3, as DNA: TGTGCCAGCAGCTTAGGAGTAGCCGCCGAGCAGTACTTC.